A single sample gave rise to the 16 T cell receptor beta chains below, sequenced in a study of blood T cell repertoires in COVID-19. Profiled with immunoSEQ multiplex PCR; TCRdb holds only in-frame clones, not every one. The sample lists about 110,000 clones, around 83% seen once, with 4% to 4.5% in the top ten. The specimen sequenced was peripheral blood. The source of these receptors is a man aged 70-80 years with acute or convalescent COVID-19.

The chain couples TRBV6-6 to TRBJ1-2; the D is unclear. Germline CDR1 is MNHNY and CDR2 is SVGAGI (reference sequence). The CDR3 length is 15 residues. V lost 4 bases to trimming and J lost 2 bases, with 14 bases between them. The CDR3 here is CASSSPTLVNYGYTF. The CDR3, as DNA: TGTGCCAGCAGTTCTCCTACCCTCGTAAACTATGGCTACACCTTC.

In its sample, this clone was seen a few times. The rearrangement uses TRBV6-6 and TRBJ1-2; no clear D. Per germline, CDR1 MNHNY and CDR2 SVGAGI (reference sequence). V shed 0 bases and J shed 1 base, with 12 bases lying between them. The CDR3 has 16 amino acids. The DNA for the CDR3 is TGTGCCAGCAGTTACTCGATCGACACTTTTAACTATGGCTACACCTTC. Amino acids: CASSYSIDTFNYGYTF.

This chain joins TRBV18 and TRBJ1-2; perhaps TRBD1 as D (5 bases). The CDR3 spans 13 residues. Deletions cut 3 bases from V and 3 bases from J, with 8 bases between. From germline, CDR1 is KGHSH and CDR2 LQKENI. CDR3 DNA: TGTGCCAGCTCACCGGGCAGGGACTATGGCTACACCTTC. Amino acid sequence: CASSPGRDYGYTF.

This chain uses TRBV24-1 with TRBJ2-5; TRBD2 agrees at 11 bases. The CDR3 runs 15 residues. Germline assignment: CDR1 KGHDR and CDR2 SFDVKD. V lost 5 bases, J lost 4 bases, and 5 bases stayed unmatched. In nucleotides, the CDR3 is TGTGCCACCAGTGCTAGCGGGGGGCTTGGAGAGACCCAGTACTTC. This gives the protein CATSASGGLGETQYF.

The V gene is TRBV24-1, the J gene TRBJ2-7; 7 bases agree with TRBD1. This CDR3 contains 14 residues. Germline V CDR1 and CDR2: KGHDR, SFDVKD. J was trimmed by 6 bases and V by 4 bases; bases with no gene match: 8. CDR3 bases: TGTGCCACCAGTGACTCTCGGACAGGCGGCGAGCAGTACTTC. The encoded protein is CATSDSRTGGEQYF.

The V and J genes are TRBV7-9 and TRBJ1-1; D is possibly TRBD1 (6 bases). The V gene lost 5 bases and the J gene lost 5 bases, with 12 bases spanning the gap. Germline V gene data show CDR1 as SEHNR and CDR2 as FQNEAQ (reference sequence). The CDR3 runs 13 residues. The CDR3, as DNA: TGTGCCAGCAGCGGGGGGGCGCGGACTGAAGCTTTCTTT. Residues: CASSGGARTEAFF.

CDR3 in DNA: TGCAGCGTAGCTCGCGGACAGGGTGGTCTTCGGACCCAGTACTTC. Its protein is CSVARGQGGLRTQYF. The chain joins TRBV29-1 to TRBJ2-5; 8 positions match TRBD1. This CDR3 comprises 15 residues. Germline V lookup: CDR1 SQVTM, CDR2 ANQGSEA. V was pared by 6 bases and J by 7 bases, with 16 bases of the junction left unmatched.

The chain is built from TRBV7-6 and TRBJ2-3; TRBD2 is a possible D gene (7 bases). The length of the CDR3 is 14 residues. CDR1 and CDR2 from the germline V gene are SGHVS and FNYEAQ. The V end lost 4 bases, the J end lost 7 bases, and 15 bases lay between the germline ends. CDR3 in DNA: TGTGCCAGCAGCTCAGCTGGGGGGGGCAATACGCAGTATTTT. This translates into CASSSAGGGNTQYF.

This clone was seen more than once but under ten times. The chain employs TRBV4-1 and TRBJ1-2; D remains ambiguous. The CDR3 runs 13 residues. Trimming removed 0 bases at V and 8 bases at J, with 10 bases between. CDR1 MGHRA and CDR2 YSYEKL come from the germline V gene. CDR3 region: CASSQDFLGGYTF. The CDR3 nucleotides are TGCGCCAGCAGCCAAGATTTCTTGGGCGGCTACACCTTC.

The CDR3 here is CASSLPQGAGGSEKLFF. The CDR3 DNA sequence: TGTGCCAGCAGCTTGCCCCAGGGGGCAGGGGGCTCTGAAAAACTGTTTTTT. The chain couples TRBV5-8 to TRBJ1-4, with 8 positions matching TRBD1. Per the germline V gene, CDR1 is SGHTS and CDR2 is YDEGEE. V dropped 1 base and J dropped 7; count of bases not matched to a gene: 12. This CDR3 spans 17 amino acids.

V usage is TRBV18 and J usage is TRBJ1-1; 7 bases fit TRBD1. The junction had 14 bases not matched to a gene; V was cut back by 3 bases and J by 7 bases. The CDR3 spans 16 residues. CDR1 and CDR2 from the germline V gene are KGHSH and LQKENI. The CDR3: CASSPGAGGDLFEAFF. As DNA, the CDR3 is TGTGCCAGCTCACCGGGGGCAGGGGGAGATTTGTTTGAAGCTTTCTTT.

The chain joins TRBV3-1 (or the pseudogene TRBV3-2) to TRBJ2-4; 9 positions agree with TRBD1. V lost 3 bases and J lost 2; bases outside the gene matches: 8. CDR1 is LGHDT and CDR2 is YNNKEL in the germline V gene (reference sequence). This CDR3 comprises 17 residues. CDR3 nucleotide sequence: TGTGCCAGCAGCCAGACCGGGGGGACAGGGTCCAAAAACATTCAGTACTTC. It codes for CASSQTGGTGSKNIQYF.

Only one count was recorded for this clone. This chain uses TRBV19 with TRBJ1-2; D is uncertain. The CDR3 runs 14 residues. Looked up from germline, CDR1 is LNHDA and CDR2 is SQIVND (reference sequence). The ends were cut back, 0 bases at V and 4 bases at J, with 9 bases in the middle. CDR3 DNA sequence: TGTGCCAGTAGTATAGATCTTGGGAGCTATGGCTACACCTTC. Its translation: CASSIDLGSYGYTF.

The chain's CDR3 is CASSPQGGNQPQHF. The CDR3, as DNA: TGTGCCAGCAGCCCACAGGGCGGCAATCAGCCCCAGCATTTT. This rearrangement joins TRBV16 to TRBJ1-5; tentative D call: TRBD1 (6 bases). Between the trimmed V and J ends, which lost 4 bases and 2 bases, there was a span of 9 bases. Germline V lookup: CDR1 KGHSY, CDR2 FQNENV. CDR3 size: 14 residues.

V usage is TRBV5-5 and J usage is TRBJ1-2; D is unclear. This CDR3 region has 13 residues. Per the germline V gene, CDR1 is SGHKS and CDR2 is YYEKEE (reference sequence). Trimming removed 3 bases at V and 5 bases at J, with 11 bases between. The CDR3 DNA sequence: TGTGCCAGCAGCTGGGAGAGGTTATATGGCTACACCTTC. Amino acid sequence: CASSWERLYGYTF. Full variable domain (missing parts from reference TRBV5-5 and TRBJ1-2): DAGVTQSPTHLIKTRGQQVTLRCSPISGHKSVSWYQQVLGQGPQFIFQYYEKEERGRGNFPDRFSARQFPNYSSELNVNALLLGDSALYLCASSWERLYGYTFGSGTRLTVV.

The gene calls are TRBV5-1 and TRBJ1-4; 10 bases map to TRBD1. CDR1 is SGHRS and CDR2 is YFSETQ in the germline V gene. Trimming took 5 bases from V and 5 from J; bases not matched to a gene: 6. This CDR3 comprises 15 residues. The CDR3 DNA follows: TGCGCCAGCAGGGTTGGGGGACAGGGGAATGAAAAACTGTTTTTT. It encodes CASRVGGQGNEKLFF.